The 9 T cell receptor beta chains below all came from one sample that was sequenced in a study of T cells in Graves' hyperthyroidism and ophthalmopathy. Researchers amplified the TCR beta CDR3 regions from RNA transcripts. A first-round RT-PCR of the TCR CDR3 used the HTBI primer set. Using its own MiXCR run on the multiplex PCR reads, TCRdb lists one record per CDR3 protein. Of about 300,000 distinct CDR3 sequences detected, about 19% appear once; the ten largest clones hold 39%. Sequencing was carried out using blood. Receptors originate from a middle-aged man with Graves' ophthalmopathy.

The sample holds many counts of this clonotype. The chain has TRBV5-1 and TRBJ2-7; D is ambiguous. CDR3 length equals 16 residues. Trimming removed 0 bases from V and 3 bases from J, with 16 bases in between. Germline V gene sequence: CDR1 SGHRS, CDR2 YFSETQ. CDR3 coding DNA: TGCGCCAGCAGCTTGGATCGGTTAGCTTCTCGCTACGAGCAGTACTTC. Amino acids: CASSLDRLASRYEQYF.

This clonotype showed up just a few times. The chain couples TRBV6-2 or TRBV6-3 to TRBJ2-2, with D perhaps being TRBD1 or TRBD2 (5 bases each). This CDR3 is 17 amino acids long. Germline V lookup: CDR1 MNHEY, CDR2 SVGEGT. With 5 bases removed from V and 3 bases from J, the gap between germline ends came to 19 bases. The CDR3 DNA reads TGTGCCAGCAGTCGGGACCCCACAAAGATTTACACCGGGGAGCTGTTTTTT. This codes for CASSRDPTKIYTGELFF.

This clonotype appeared a few times. The V and J genes are TRBV14 and TRBJ1-1; D unresolved. This CDR3 spans 16 amino acids. Trimming removed 2 bases from V and 0 bases from J, with 13 bases in between. Germline loops: CDR1 SGHDN, CDR2 FVKESK. CDR3 nucleotide sequence: TGTGCCAGCAGCCAAAGGCAAATACTAATGAACACTGAAGCTTTCTTT. Translated, it gives CASSQRQILMNTEAFF.

The CDR3 DNA follows: TGCGCCAGCAGGGTGGAGGGCTCTGGAAACACCATATATTTT. Protein: CASRVEGSGNTIYF. The chain is built from TRBV5-1 and TRBJ1-3, with no clear D. Germline-derived CDR1 and CDR2 are SGHRS and YFSETQ. The ends were cut back, 5 bases at V and 0 bases at J, with 9 bases in the middle. CDR3 length: 14 amino acids.

This clonotype was observed at least ten times. As DNA, the CDR3 is TGTGCCAGCAGCTCCAGTAGCGGGAGCTCCTACAATGAGCAGTTCTTC. Protein product: CASSSSSGSSYNEQFF. The chain couples TRBV11-2 to TRBJ2-1; 9 bases fit TRBD2. There are 16 residues in the CDR3. J was trimmed by 0 bases and V by 4 bases; bases with no gene match: 4. Germline V gives CDR1 SGHAT, CDR2 FQNNGV.

This clonotype was counted only a few times. The V call is TRBV5-5, the J call TRBJ2-3; D could derive from TRBD1 or TRBD2 (5 bases each). This CDR3 contains 15 residues. Trimming left V 4 bases short and J 2 bases short, with 14 bases between. The germline V gene has CDR1 SGHKS and CDR2 YYEKEE (reference sequence). The CDR3 nucleotides are TGTGCCAGCAGCACGGGACGGGCTACCACAGATACGCAGTATTTT. It codes for CASSTGRATTDTQYF.

This sequence joins TRBV15 and TRBJ2-6; D is tentatively TRBD1 or TRBD2 (5 bases each). The CDR3 sequence is 17 residues long. V was cut by 1 base and J by 4 bases, with 14 bases left in between. CDR1 and CDR2 from the germline V gene are LNHNV and YYDKDF (reference sequence). The DNA of the CDR3 is TGTGCCACCAGCAGAGGGTTGGGGGATTCCGGGGCCAACGTCCTGACTTTC. Translated: CATSRGLGDSGANVLTF.

This sequence joins TRBV20-1 and TRBJ2-5, with 13 bases that match TRBD2. CDR3 length: 15 residues. Per the germline V gene, CDR1 is DFQATT and CDR2 is SNEGSKA (reference sequence). With V trimmed by 1 base and J by 11 bases, 10 bases remained unmatched. The CDR3 is CSARAVEGLAGPQYF. The DNA of the CDR3 is TGCAGTGCTAGAGCTGTAGAGGGACTAGCGGGACCGCAGTACTTC.

The rearrangement joins TRBV6-1 to TRBJ2-5; possible D gene TRBD2, 5 bases. The V and J ends lost 6 bases and 2 bases respectively, with 19 bases between them. The germline CDR1 and CDR2 sequences are MNHNS and SASEGT. The CDR3 extends over 16 amino acids. CDR3 DNA: TGTGCCAGCAGCCCGAGTCGTTCCGGGATGCAAGAGACCCAGTACTTC. Encoded protein: CASSPSRSGMQETQYF.